This TCR beta chain was retrieved from a study of cytomegalovirus exposure and HLA in healthy donors. Both 60 Vbeta primers and 13 Jbeta primers went into the PCR. Libraries were prepared by immunoSEQ multiplex PCR; TCRdb keeps only in-frame clonotypes and omits some of them. The table records 160,000 or so clones, around four fifths of them present only once. Study-wide results and limits: A later analysis reportedly identified an Asian-associated ancestry cluster as carrying fewer N-insertions than the approximately 670-donor mean. The study labeled approximately 150 TCR beta chains cytomegalovirus-associated.

Losses at the gene ends were 6 bases for V and 1 base for J; bases not matched to a gene: 4. The CDR3 has 14 amino acids. The germline V gene has CDR1 MDHEN and CDR2 SYDVKM. Turning to this clone: Its specificity is not known.

Sequenced sample: PBMCs. The chain links TRBV28 to TRBJ2-3; 7 nucleotides align to TRBD1. This TCR was sampled from a woman aged 45-65 years in good health and CMV-seronegative. CDR3 DNA sequence: TGTGCCAGCAGCAACAGGGGCGGCACAGATACGCAGTATTTT. Translation: CASSNRGGTDTQYF.